Below, 29 T cell receptor beta chains from the same sample are listed, as sequenced in a study of response to subunit inactivated influenza vaccine. Each CDR3 protein is one row after TCRdb ran MiXCR on the RT-PCR reads. The top ten clones hold around 6.5% of a sample with about 700,000 distinct CDR3 sequences, about 15% of them seen once. The material sequenced was PBMCs from blood, taken less than 15 days before vaccination. Receptors originate from a middle-aged man who received an inactivated influenza vaccine.

This clonotype was seen more than once but under ten times. The rearrangement uses TRBV30 and TRBJ2-3; 9 bases align to TRBD1. Germline CDR1 GTSNPN, CDR2 SVGIG (reference sequence). The CDR3 is made up of 16 amino acids. J lost 2 bases, V lost 0 bases, and 6 bases had no gene match. The CDR3 DNA follows: TGTGCCTGGAGTGTATTGACAGGGGGTTTCACAGATACGCAGTATTTT. It yields the protein CAWSVLTGGFTDTQYF. Full variable domain (outside the CDR3, taken from reference TRBV30 and TRBJ2-3): SQTIHQWPATLVQPVGSPLSLECTVEGTSNPNLYWYRQAAGRGLQLLFYSVGIGQISSEVPQNLSASRPQDRQFILSSKKLLLSDSGFYLCAWSVLTGGFTDTQYFGPGTRLTVL.

The genes are TRBV9 and TRBJ2-1; a possible D gene is TRBD1 (6 bases). Trimming took off 0 bases at V and 10 bases at J, with 17 bases between the two ends. The CDR3 totals 15 residues. Germline V gene lookup returns CDR1 SGDLS and CDR2 YYNGEE. CDR3 loop: CASSVVAGEIREQFF. CDR3 in DNA: TGTGCCAGCAGCGTAGTGGCAGGGGAGATACGGGAGCAGTTCTTC. The variable domain in full, with the rest retrieved from reference TRBV9 and TRBJ2-1, is DSGVTQTPKHLITATGQRVTLRCSPRSGDLSVYWYQQSLDQGLQFLIQYYNGEERAKGNILERFSAQQFPDLHSELNLSSLELGDSALYFCASSVVAGEIREQFFGPGTRLTVL.

This clonotype has a handful of counts. J is TRBJ1-1 and V is TRBV2, with D possibly being TRBD1 (6 bases). V lost 7 bases to trimming and J lost 5 bases, with 20 bases between them. Germline-derived CDR1 and CDR2 are SNHLY and FYNNEI. This CDR3 contains 15 residues. CDR3 sequence: CASIMGIRRGTEAFF. Written as DNA, the CDR3 is TGTGCCAGCATTATGGGGATCCGAAGGGGGACTGAAGCTTTCTTT.

V gene TRBV21-1 combines with J gene TRBJ2-7; no DNA check was done on the table's D call, TRBD2. TRBV21-1 is a pseudogene. This CDR3 is 18 amino acids long. The CDR3 DNA reads TGTGCCAGCAGCAAAGCAAGAGGTGGACTAGCGGGAGTCTACGAGCAGTACTTC. Translating it yields CASSKARGGLAGVYEQYF.

This clonotype was counted a few times. The rearrangement joins TRBV12-3 or TRBV12-4 to TRBJ2-3, with D maybe TRBD2 (6 bases). CDR3 length equals 14 residues. V was shortened by 5 bases and J by 6 bases, with 15 bases between the two germline ends. DNA of the CDR3: TGTGCCAGCAGTCCTCGACTAGGTACGGATACGCAGTATTTT. Encoded protein: CASSPRLGTDTQYF.

This clonotype appeared many times. The chain recombines TRBV27 with TRBJ2-5; 7 nucleotides match TRBD1. This CDR3 region has 16 residues. Germline V lookup: CDR1 MNHEY, CDR2 SMNVEV (reference sequence). J was trimmed by 4 bases and V by 4 bases; bases with no gene match: 12. The CDR3 protein is CASSSMTGSRGETQYF. The DNA of the CDR3 is TGTGCCAGCAGTTCCATGACAGGGAGTCGCGGAGAGACCCAGTACTTC.

This chain links TRBV6-1 with TRBJ1-4; TRBD1 matches 10 bases. The CDR3 is made up of 17 amino acids. The germline CDR1 and CDR2 sequences are MNHNS and SASEGT. V was clipped by 6 bases and J by 10 bases; unmatched bases: 17. In DNA form, the CDR3 reads TGTGCCAGCAGCTCGCAAGCCCCGGGACAGGGGATAGCAAAACTGTTTTTT. Translated: CASSSQAPGQGIAKLFF.

This chain connects TRBV7-2 to TRBJ2-7; the match to TRBD2 covers 7 bases. Unmatched junction bases numbered 6, after V lost 2 bases and J lost 2 bases. Germline V gives CDR1 SGHTA, CDR2 FQGNSA. The CDR3 sequence is 15 residues long. In DNA form, the CDR3 reads TGTGCCAGCAGCTTATCGGGGCTAGCGGCCTACGAGCAGTACTTC. It specifies CASSLSGLAAYEQYF.

This clonotype was picked up many times. This sequence joins TRBV10-3 and TRBJ2-2, with a weak D call TRBD2 (5 bases). Germline V CDR1 and CDR2: ENHRY, SYGVKD. CDR3 length equals 15 residues. V was pared by 10 bases and J by 1 base, with 16 bases between. CDR3 amino acids: CATIRELLNTGELFF. DNA of the CDR3: TGTGCCACGATAAGGGAGTTATTGAACACCGGGGAGCTGTTTTTT.

The V and J genes are TRBV29-1 and TRBJ2-3; TRBD1 might be the D (5 bases). Looked up from germline, CDR1 is SQVTM and CDR2 is ANQGSEA. This CDR3 comprises 13 residues. The V gene lost 4 bases and the J gene lost 0 bases, with 8 bases spanning the gap. This chain's CDR3 is CSVGQMSTDTQYF. The CDR3 region has the DNA TGCAGCGTTGGACAGATGAGCACAGATACGCAGTATTTT.

The table lists this clonotype with many counts. The V and J genes are TRBV7-6 and TRBJ2-1; TRBD1 is a possible D gene (6 bases). Trimming shortened V by 5 bases and J by 2 bases, and 10 bases separated the two germline ends. Germline assignment: CDR1 SGHVS and CDR2 FNYEAQ. The CDR3 consists of 14 residues. CDR3 nucleotides: TGTGCCAGCAGCCCGAGGACAGCCTACAATGAGCAGTTCTTC. Protein: CASSPRTAYNEQFF.

The chain is built from TRBV20-1 and TRBJ2-7; D unresolved. This CDR3 contains 14 residues. Germline V gives CDR1 DFQATT, CDR2 SNEGSKA (reference sequence). The V gene lost 3 bases and the J gene lost 5 bases, with 17 bases spanning the gap. CDR3 bases: TGCAGTGCTAGGGATACGGTTGGAAGGGACGAGCAGTACTTC. Translating gives CSARDTVGRDEQYF.

The chain uses TRBV20-1 and TRBJ1-5; no reliable D call. Germline V gene sequence: CDR1 DFQATT, CDR2 SNEGSKA (reference sequence). V was trimmed by 3 bases and J by 4 bases, leaving 10 bases between them. CDR3 length equals 13 residues. CDR3 residues: CSASRAENQPQHF. The CDR3, as DNA: TGCAGTGCTAGTAGGGCAGAGAATCAGCCCCAGCATTTT.

The chain joins TRBV27 to TRBJ2-3, with 12 bases identical to TRBD2. Germline lookup yields CDR1 MNHEY and CDR2 SMNVEV (reference sequence). The CDR3 sequence is 18 residues long. V was clipped by 5 bases and J by 1 base; unmatched bases: 10. In DNA, the CDR3 is TGTGCCAGCAGTCTTCGGCTAGCGGGAGGGCCGGGCACAGATACGCAGTATTTT. This encodes CASSLRLAGGPGTDTQYF.

The V gene is TRBV6-1, the J gene TRBJ2-2; D is uncertain. The ends were cut back, 2 bases at V and 4 bases at J, with 8 bases in the middle. This CDR3 comprises 14 residues. Germline CDR1 reads MNHNS; CDR2 reads SASEGT. The CDR3 bases are TGTGCCAGCAGTGAACTTTGGGGCACCGGGGAGCTGTTTTTT. Translation gives CASSELWGTGELFF.

V gene TRBV7-8 combines with J gene TRBJ1-5; D unresolved. CDR1 SGHVS and CDR2 FQNEAQ come from the germline V gene. The CDR3 is 17 residues long. V shed 5 bases and J shed 0 bases, with 17 bases lying between them. This chain's CDR3 is CASSPSAVPNSNQPQHF. DNA for the CDR3: TGTGCCAGCAGCCCCTCGGCAGTCCCTAATAGCAATCAGCCCCAGCATTTT.

This clonotype was seen only a few times. The chain has TRBV28 and TRBJ2-7, with 7 bases aligning to TRBD1. CDR3 length: 15 amino acids. CDR1 and CDR2 from the germline V gene are MDHEN and SYDVKM. Trimming at V came to 8 bases and at J to 1 base, leaving 11 bases not matched to a gene. The CDR3 nucleotides read TGTGCCAGCTCAGGGGGTCCCCCGAGATCCTACGAGCAGTACTTC. As protein: CASSGGPPRSYEQYF.

In its sample, this clonotype was seen a few times. V gene TRBV7-2 combines with J gene TRBJ2-5; D gene ambiguous. CDR1 is SGHTA and CDR2 is FQGNSA in the germline V gene. This CDR3 is 14 amino acids long. V lost 4 bases to trimming and J lost 1 base, with 10 bases between them. The CDR3 DNA reads as TGTGCCAGCAGCTCCGGACCTTCCCAAGAGACCCAGTACTTC. It yields the protein CASSSGPSQETQYF.

This clonotype was recorded a few times. J is TRBJ2-7 and V is TRBV7-7, with D possibly being TRBD2 (6 bases). The CDR3 has 13 residues. Trimming pared 4 bases from V and 2 bases from J, leaving 9 bases between. The germline gives CDR1 SSHAT, CDR2 FNYEAQ (reference sequence). DNA of the CDR3: TGTGCCAGCAGCTGGGGACTTCCCTACGAGCAGTACTTC. This encodes CASSWGLPYEQYF.

V and J are TRBV10-3 and TRBJ1-2; the D gene is possibly TRBD1 (6 bases). Per germline, CDR1 ENHRY and CDR2 SYGVKD. The CDR3 runs to 14 residues. V was pared by 8 bases and J by 3 bases, with 16 bases between. CDR3 sequence (DNA): TGTGCCATCTGGACAGCCAAAGCTTACTATGGCTACACCTTC. Residues: CAIWTAKAYYGYTF.

This clonotype was observed a few times. The CDR3 bases are TGTGCCAGCTCAGCCGGGACTAGCGGTTCTAGCACAGATACGCAGTATTTT. It yields the protein CASSAGTSGSSTDTQYF. The chain uses TRBV18 and TRBJ2-3; TRBD2 matches at 11 bases. This CDR3 has 17 amino acids. The ends lost 5 bases at V and 0 bases at J; junction bases unmatched: 7. Germline-derived CDR1 and CDR2 are KGHSH and LQKENI.

This clonotype was recorded at least ten times. The chain carries TRBV6-2 or TRBV6-3 and TRBJ2-1, with a possible D match to TRBD1 (6 bases). This CDR3 comprises 16 residues. Germline V CDR1 and CDR2: MNHEY, SVGEGT. V was cut by 5 bases and J by 2 bases, with 16 bases left in between. The CDR3 loop is CASSPQTGFPYNEQFF. Here the CDR3 DNA reads TGTGCCAGCAGTCCTCAGACAGGTTTCCCCTACAATGAGCAGTTCTTC.

This clonotype was observed at least ten times. The chain joins TRBV7-2 to TRBJ2-5; no clear D. Germline V lookup: CDR1 SGHTA, CDR2 FQGNSA. Trimming left V 6 bases short and J 5 bases short, with 10 bases between. This CDR3 region has 12 residues. The CDR3 DNA sequence: TGTGCCAGCAGTTTATTGGGCGAGACCCAGTACTTC. Its protein product is CASSLLGETQYF. Variable domain in full (rest from reference TRBV7-2 and TRBJ2-5): GAGVSQSPSNKVTEKGKDVELRCDPISGHTALYWYRQSLGQGLEFLIYFQGNSAPDKSGLPSDRFSAERTGGSVSTLTIQRTQQEDSAVYLCASSLLGETQYFGPGTRLLVL.

The chain couples TRBV9 to TRBJ2-3; possibly TRBD2 for D (6 bases). Trimming stripped 0 bases from V and 1 base from J, with 12 bases between. Germline CDR1 is SGDLS and CDR2 is YYNGEE. CDR3 length equals 16 residues. The CDR3 DNA sequence: TGTGCCAGCAGCGTAGGTTCGGGAGTTGGCACAGATACGCAGTATTTT. Residues: CASSVGSGVGTDTQYF.

The chain carries TRBV11-2 and TRBJ2-1, with 7 bases that match TRBD2. The V segment lost 3 bases and the J segment 8 bases; nucleotides outside the gene matches: 7. The germline V gene encodes CDR1 SGHAT and CDR2 FQNNGV. CDR3 length: 14 residues. The CDR3 coding sequence is TGTGCCAGCAGCTTTGGGTTGACTAGCCATGAGCAGTTCTTC. This translates into CASSFGLTSHEQFF.

The rearrangement joins TRBV6-2 or TRBV6-3 to TRBJ2-3; 7 bases line up with TRBD2. The CDR3 is 15 residues long. Trimming took 3 bases from V and 4 from J; bases not matched to a gene: 7. The V gene's germline CDR1 is MNHEY and CDR2 SVGEGT. DNA of the CDR3: TGTGCCAGCAGTTATCGCGGGAGAGGGCCAGATACGCAGTATTTT. This encodes CASSYRGRGPDTQYF.

This chain joins TRBV6-1 and TRBJ2-3; 7 bases are shared with TRBD2. With 6 bases clipped from V and 3 bases from J, the junction kept 18 bases outside the gene matches. Germline lookup yields CDR1 MNHNS and CDR2 SASEGT. This CDR3 comprises 18 residues. The DNA of the CDR3 is TGTGCCAGCAGCCACTACTCCCACGGGGGGATTGGTACAGATACGCAGTATTTT. This gives the protein CASSHYSHGGIGTDTQYF.

This clonotype has a count of ten or more. V and J are TRBV2 and TRBJ1-5; the match to TRBD1 covers 10 bases. Germline V gene sequence: CDR1 SNHLY, CDR2 FYNNEI. With 6 bases clipped from V and 3 bases from J, the junction kept 14 bases outside the gene matches. The CDR3 is 18 amino acids. The CDR3 DNA is TGTGCCAGCAGCGCCGAAGGGACAGGGGCAAGCCTCAATCAGCCCCAGCATTTT. Amino acid sequence: CASSAEGTGASLNQPQHF.

The sample holds a few counts of this clonotype. The chain links TRBV5-6 to TRBJ2-7, with D possibly matching TRBD1 (6 bases). This CDR3 is built from 13 residues. V lost 0 bases, J lost 11 bases, and 15 bases lay in between. Germline CDR1 and CDR2: SGHDT and YYEEEE. The CDR3 bases are TGTGCCAGCAGCTTGGATTTGGGGGCGGAGGAGTACTTC. Protein product: CASSLDLGAEEYF.